Below, one TCR beta chain is given with its context. Its antigen specificity is not known. This sample was sequenced with a NextSeq 550. The Human TCR Profiling Kit (MiLaboratory) was used to make UMI-labeled 5' RACE TRB cDNA libraries. The full amount of extracted RNA was used for cDNA synthesis, and the full amount of resulting cDNA was used for PCR amplification. The libraries were made side by side, with each library going through the same number of PCR cycles. Under the source paper's analysis protocol: MIGEC and MiXCR extracted about 53,000 +/- 10,000 unique UMI-labeled TRB cDNA molecules per library, requiring at least two reads per UMI. On average, about 40,000 +/- 10,000 functional in-frame TRB CDR3 nucleotide clonotypes lacking stop codons were found per library. After downsampling to 5000 UMI-labeled TRB molecules per sample, diversity metrics such as normalized Shannon-Wiener and Chao1 were calculated in VDJtools. Clonotype-size-weighted physicochemical properties of the central five CDR3 residues (interaction energy, strength, volume and Kidera factor 4) were computed in VDJtools. After the reads were reprocessed by TCRdb, one entry was made per CDR3 protein sequence, with no DNA. It is TCRdb's table, rather than the study itself, that gives the V and J calls and clone size. This sample's table has entries for about 89,000 distinct CDR3 sequences. The ten biggest clones cover approximately 0.5% of the sample.

The data were taken from a study of CXCR3-negative and CXCR3-positive naive CD8 T cells (dated by TCRdb to about 2019). About the study as a whole: In total, about 140 million TRB reads were obtained, or roughly 1.5 +/- 0.3 million reads per library. Naive subsets from a handful of donors and memory cells from 3 donors were included in the TRBV-TRBJ cluster analysis. Data from roughly twelve donors, pooled across two independent experiments, went into the diversity and physicochemical repertoire analyses.

For CDR1 and CDR2, the germline V gene (reference sequence) lists DFQATT and SNEGSKA. From the cysteine through the phenylalanine, the CDR3 covers 15 amino acids. The nucleotide record is missing. Findings and caveats that apply to the study as a whole: Comparably high repertoire diversity was found in both naive subsets, whereas much lower repertoire diversity was found in memory CD8+ T cells. Freshly isolated PBMCs were used for most assays because CXCR3 expression partially decreased after cryopreservation. Because surface CD5, which has been linked to self-reactivity in mice, was comparable between naive subsets, TCR interaction strength was also inferred from TRB CDR3 physicochemical properties. Compared with CXCR3-negative naive cells, CXCR3-positive naive cells had TRB CDR3s with higher hydrophobicity (lower Kidera factor 4), lower energy, and higher strength and volume indices. Naive CXCR3-negative and CXCR3-positive cells from the same donor showed similar TRBV-TRBJ usage, whereas memory cells showed distinct patterns.

Each CD8+ T cell subset was flow-sorted in triplicate, with fewer than 350,000 cells per subset placed directly into RLT lysis buffer. To exclude memory contaminants, naive CD8+ T cells were stringently defined as CD45RO-CCR7+CD27+CD95-. Peripheral blood mononuclear cells were isolated from buffy coats using standard density gradient centrifugation. Naive CXCR3-negative and CXCR3-positive CD8+ T cells were flow-sorted using a FACSAria III. Total RNA was extracted from sorted cells using an RNeasy Mini Kit. This clonotype was obtained from a human donor in good health. Some clones in this sample may be carry-over from other donors' samples. The V and J segments used are TRBV20-1 and TRBJ2-1; the TCRdb call, TRBD1, lacks DNA for checking. The sample comprised naive CXCR3+ CD8+ T cells from blood. Read against the paper, the sample's cell subset or site label means: CD45RO-CCR7+CD27+CD95- naive CD8+ T cells expressing CXCR3 (TNR3+). CDR3 sequence: CSAPRPGQPHNEQFF.